This entry lists 15 T cell receptor beta chains sequenced from one sample in a study of blood T cell repertoires in COVID-19. Method: immunoSEQ multiplex PCR; TCRdb's copy keeps in-frame clones and lacks some. Among a few hundred thousand clones listed, around nine tenths were seen once. Sequences were obtained from peripheral blood. Receptors originate from an older woman with COVID-19, enrolled during active disease.

This sequence joins TRBV19 and TRBJ2-1; tentatively, D is TRBD2 (6 bases). From germline, CDR1 is LNHDA and CDR2 SQIVND (reference sequence). Trimming stripped 5 bases from V and 5 bases from J, with 25 bases between. The length of the CDR3 is 18 residues. In DNA, the CDR3 is TGTGCCAGTAGTCCCAGCGGAGGAGGGTTTCGAGGAAACAATGAGCAGTTCTTC. This gives the protein CASSPSGGGFRGNNEQFF.

This clone was detected once. This chain links TRBV30 with TRBJ2-7, with 8 bases identical to TRBD2. The CDR3 loop spans 14 amino acids. CDR1 and CDR2 from the germline V gene are GTSNPN and SVGIG (reference sequence). J was trimmed by 4 bases and V by 0 bases; bases with no gene match: 5. CDR3 residues: CAWSVRAGAYEQYF. DNA for the CDR3: TGTGCCTGGAGTGTACGAGCGGGAGCGTACGAGCAGTACTTC.

This chain uses TRBV6-1 with TRBJ2-1; possibly TRBD2 for D (7 bases). Looked up from germline, CDR1 is MNHNS and CDR2 is SASEGT. V was cut by 0 bases and J by 0 bases, with 15 bases left in between. The CDR3 totals 18 residues. The CDR3 reads CASSEAWAGASSYNEQFF. CDR3 nucleotide sequence: TGTGCCAGCAGTGAAGCGTGGGCGGGGGCTAGCTCCTACAATGAGCAGTTCTTC.

The chain combines TRBV7-9 with TRBJ2-1; no reliable D call. Trimming removed 0 bases from V and 8 bases from J, with 11 bases in between. This CDR3 is built from 14 residues. Germline CDR1 is SEHNR and CDR2 is FQNEAQ (reference sequence). The CDR3 reads CASSLASRLDEQFF. The CDR3 DNA reads as TGTGCCAGCAGCTTAGCTAGCCGTTTGGATGAGCAGTTCTTC. Based on the CDR3 plus reference TRBV7-9 and TRBJ2-1, the full variable domain is DTGVSQNPRHKITKRGQNVTFRCDPISEHNRLYWYRQTLGQGPEFLTYFQNEAQLEKSRLLSDRFSAERPKGSFSTLEIQRTEQGDSAMYLCASSLASRLDEQFFGPGTRLTVL.

The J gene is TRBJ2-1, the V gene TRBV19; D is perhaps TRBD2 (7 bases). The V end was cut by 7 bases, the J end by 5 bases, with 18 bases between. There are 15 residues in the CDR3. From germline, CDR1 is LNHDA and CDR2 SQIVND (reference sequence). The CDR3 sequence is CASTLLGGGNNEQFF. CDR3 in DNA: TGTGCCAGTACCCTTTTAGGGGGGGGAAACAATGAGCAGTTCTTC.

V usage is TRBV9 and J usage is TRBJ2-1, with D possibly TRBD2 on 6 matching bases. Germline loops: CDR1 SGDLS, CDR2 YYNGEE. The ends were cut back, 0 bases at V and 8 bases at J, with 12 bases in the middle. CDR3 length equals 14 residues. The CDR3 spells CASSVGGWGDEQFF. In DNA, the CDR3 is TGTGCCAGCAGCGTAGGAGGATGGGGGGATGAGCAGTTCTTC. Combining the CDR3 with reference TRBV9 and TRBJ2-1 gives the whole variable domain DSGVTQTPKHLITATGQRVTLRCSPRSGDLSVYWYQQSLDQGLQFLIQYYNGEERAKGNILERFSAQQFPDLHSELNLSSLELGDSALYFCASSVGGWGDEQFFGPGTRLTVL.

This chain links TRBV5-1 with TRBJ2-2; 10 nucleotides align to TRBD2. J gave up 0 bases and V 3 bases, and 8 bases lay outside the gene matches. The CDR3 length is 18 residues. Germline assignment: CDR1 SGHRS and CDR2 YFSETQ. DNA of the CDR3: TGCGCCAGCAGCTCCCCTCTAGCGGGAGCCACGAACACCGGGGAGCTGTTTTTT. Translating gives CASSSPLAGATNTGELFF.

This chain links TRBV6-4 with TRBJ1-2; TRBD1 matches at 7 bases. Germline assignment: CDR1 MRHNA and CDR2 SNTAGT. This CDR3 is built from 13 residues. With V trimmed by 6 bases and J by 2 bases, 3 bases remained unmatched. DNA for the CDR3: TGTGCCAGCAGACAGGGGTTCAACTATGGCTACACCTTC. Residues: CASRQGFNYGYTF.

The rearrangement joins TRBV27 to TRBJ1-5; TRBD1 agrees at 7 bases. V lost 5 bases and J lost 3; bases outside the gene matches: 4. Germline values: CDR1 MNHEY, CDR2 SMNVEV (reference sequence). This CDR3 spans 14 amino acids. The CDR3 here is CASSLGGPNQPQHF. The CDR3 DNA sequence: TGTGCCAGCAGTCTAGGGGGCCCCAATCAGCCCCAGCATTTT.

The V gene is TRBV25-1, the J gene TRBJ1-6; a weak D match, TRBD1 (6 bases). V lost 0 bases to trimming and J lost 8 bases, with 11 bases between them. CDR1 and CDR2 (germline): MGHDK, SYGVNS. The CDR3 totals 15 residues. For the CDR3, the DNA is TGTGCCAGCAGTGAATACAGGGGAAGGGATTCACCCCTCCACTTT. Translated: CASSEYRGRDSPLHF. The whole variable domain, filled in from reference TRBV25-1 and TRBJ1-6, reads EADIYQTPRYLVIGTGKKITLECSQTMGHDKMYWYQQDPGMELHLIHYSYGVNSTEKGDLSSESTVSRIRTEHFPLTLESARPSHTSQYLCASSEYRGRDSPLHFGNGTRLTVT.

V and J are TRBV4-1 and TRBJ2-1, with 9 bases that match TRBD2. The germline V gene has CDR1 MGHRA and CDR2 YSYEKL. CDR3 length: 18 amino acids. V shed 2 bases and J 4 bases; nucleotides not matched to a gene: 12. CDR3 protein: CASSQRGGQTSGYNEQFF. CDR3 coding DNA: TGCGCCAGCAGCCAAAGGGGAGGACAGACTAGCGGATACAATGAGCAGTTCTTC.

The chain has TRBV28 and TRBJ2-5; 8 bases match TRBD2. Germline V gene sequence: CDR1 MDHEN, CDR2 SYDVKM. V lost 2 bases to trimming and J lost 0 bases; unmatched junction nucleotides: 11. The CDR3 has 18 residues. As DNA, the CDR3 is TGTGCCAGCAGTTTAACGTTCGGGAGCGGGAGAGACCAAGAGACCCAGTACTTC. This sequence encodes CASSLTFGSGRDQETQYF.

The chain combines TRBV19 with TRBJ1-5; 11 bases agree with TRBD1. The CDR3 loop spans 15 amino acids. V lost 4 bases, J lost 10 bases, and 9 bases stayed unmatched. Germline CDR1 and CDR2: LNHDA and SQIVND (reference sequence). The CDR3 loop is CASSTGQGVIEPQHF. The CDR3 DNA follows: TGTGCCAGTAGTACGGGACAGGGGGTGATCGAACCCCAGCATTTT.

The chain employs TRBV28 and TRBJ1-4; a possible D gene is TRBD1 (5 bases). CDR3 size: 15 residues. CDR1 is MDHEN, CDR2 SYDVKM, per germline. Deletions cut 0 bases from V and 4 bases from J, with 9 bases between. The CDR3 sequence is CASSLWGQLNEKLFF. In DNA, the CDR3 is TGTGCCAGCAGTTTATGGGGGCAGCTTAATGAAAAACTGTTTTTT.

This clone is a singleton in its sample. The V and J genes are TRBV3-1 (or the pseudogene TRBV3-2) and TRBJ2-5; D ambiguous. The ends were cut back, 3 bases at V and 4 bases at J, with 6 bases in the middle. The CDR3 consists of 12 residues. Germline V gene lookup returns CDR1 LGHDT and CDR2 YNNKEL (reference sequence). CDR3 DNA sequence: TGTGCCAGCAGCCATGTTCGAGAGACCCAGTACTTC. As protein: CASSHVRETQYF.